This T cell receptor beta chain derives from a study of T cell clones after liver transplantation. Study-wide points: Post-transplant, graft-donor-reactive CD4 TCRbeta sequences in blood dropped significantly in 5 of 8 subjects.

The CDR3 loop spans 11 amino acids. Germline CDR1 and CDR2: MNHEY and SVGAGI. V gave up 8 bases and J gave up 6 bases, with 8 bases separating them. Assay used: immunoSEQ multiplex PCR; TCRdb lists only in-frame clones, some missing. Here the sample spans around 71,000 clones, roughly 80% being singletons. Remarks on this clone: The antigen is not known.

The specimen was CD4+ T cells from blood, collected 12 months after liver transplant. The chain links TRBV6-5 to TRBJ2-4; D uncertain. This TCR was recovered from a human patient who received a liver transplant. The graft donor may account for some of the T cells. The DNA of the CDR3 is TGTGCCAGCGCTATCCGAAACATTCAGTACTTC. Amino acid sequence: CASAIRNIQYF.